Sequencing of this T cell receptor (beta chain) was carried out in a study of CD8 T cells in Susac syndrome. RNA amounts of roughly 0.45 to 1 ug underwent reverse transcription with random hexamers. One entry per CDR3 protein results from TCRdb running MiXCR on the immunoSEQ multiplex PCR reads. Here the sample spans roughly 200,000 distinct CDR3 sequences, roughly 94% being singletons. This CDR3 has 11 residues. V lost 5 bases and J 1 base, leaving 5 bases between the germline ends. Germline V CDR1 and CDR2: DFQATT, SNEGSKA (reference sequence). Sequencing input: CD4+ T cells from PBMCs. The chain recombines TRBV20-1 with TRBJ1-1; D remains ambiguous. This TCR was sampled from a human donor with Susac syndrome. CDR3 sequence: CSAPENTEAFF. CDR3 nucleotide sequence: TGCAGTGCTCCCGAGAACACTGAAGCTTTCTTT.